A selection of T cell receptor beta chains follows, all from one sample in a study of control samples from healthy donors and cancer patients. Clones were sequenced by immunoSEQ multiplex PCR, and TCRdb holds only the in-frame ones, with some missing. The table lists some 76,000 clones, around nine tenths of them singletons. Sequences were obtained from PBMCs. Source of these receptors: a woman aged 50 to 60 with colorectal cancer. Both conserved end residues are trimmed from each CDR3. The order of the fields is D gene, V gene, J gene, CDR3 protein. A D gene is named only where the DNA matches it firmly.

TRBD1	TRBV2	TRBJ1-2	AGTGTALDYGYT
-	TRBV6-2/TRBV6-3	TRBJ1-5	ASSQEARNQPQH
-	TRBV5-6	TRBJ1-2	ASSAGTPNYGYT
-	TRBV30	TRBJ1-2	AWSGGGAGYGYT
-	TRBV5-6	TRBJ2-1	ASSSGSNEQF
-	TRBV27	TRBJ1-5	ASSLTNNQPQH
TRBD1	TRBV5-1	TRBJ2-5	ASSPLTGGGQETQY
-	TRBV6-5	TRBJ1-2	ASGLVLIEGYT
-	TRBV4-3	TRBJ1-2	ASSRQENYGYT
TRBD1	TRBV3-1/TRBV3-2	TRBJ1-1	ASSFQGTGNTEAF
-	TRBV10-3	TRBJ2-5	AISPGLMMETQY
-	TRBV18	TRBJ2-1	ASSPYVPSSYNEQF
TRBD1	TRBV7-9	TRBJ1-4	ASSLDSTGLEKLF
TRBD1	TRBV5-8	TRBJ2-1	ASSSGQALNEQF
TRBD1	TRBV5-1	TRBJ2-1	ASSFSGQGANEQF
TRBD2	TRBV15	TRBJ2-1	ATSRGEGLALNEQF
-	TRBV13	TRBJ2-3	ASSSTGTSTDTQY
TRBD1	TRBV15	TRBJ1-2	ATSSTGDYGYT
TRBD2	TRBV12-5	TRBJ2-6	ASAAGVAGANVLT
-	TRBV5-1	TRBJ1-2	ASSTGNYGYT
-	TRBV6-2/TRBV6-3	TRBJ1-5	ASSSPAGASGRYSNQPQH
-	TRBV10-2	TRBJ2-2	ASSESTGGTGELF
TRBD1	TRBV4-1	TRBJ1-3	ASSRTGVGNTIY
-	TRBV6-5	TRBJ1-1	ASRPGPGENTEAF
TRBD1	TRBV28	TRBJ1-1	ASRSPGTGGRTEAF
-	TRBV30	TRBJ1-5	AWSNIGPLNQSQH